These T cell receptor beta chains were read from a single sample in a study of OX40 agonist ivuxolimab in advanced cancers. Sequencing used immunoSEQ multiplex PCR; TCRdb keeps in-frame clones, though not all of them. The data contain fewer than 90,000 clones, 92% of them singletons. The material sequenced was CD4+ or CD8+ T cells sorted from blood, taken in a trial of the OX40 agonist ivuxolimab. These receptors were obtained from an adult with an advanced solid tumor such as melanoma, head and neck, liver or kidney cancer. CDR3s include the opening cysteine and the closing phenylalanine or tryptophan.

>TRBV19|TRBJ2-2
CASRFRGANTGELFF
>TRBV6-5|TRBJ1-1
CASSTWRAEAFF
>TRBV7-9|TRBJ1-2
CASSFRLPRNGYTF
>TRBV19|TRBJ1-2
CASSMTWTGGLNYGYTF
>TRBV30|TRBJ2-5
CAWSRSGETQYF
>TRBV5-6|TRBJ2-5
CASSTGGQGAWETQYF
>TRBV2|TRBJ2-7
CASRARLAPEWYEQYF
>TRBV11-2|TRBJ1-3
CASSLAGAVVGNTIYF
>TRBV4-2|TRBJ2-7
CASSRAQRGSYEQYF
>TRBV4-2|TRBJ2-5
CASSRGGSQETQYF
>TRBV14|TRBJ1-6
CASSQFRGEYNSPLHF
>TRBV6-1|TRBJ2-1
CASSFSTSRDEQFF
>TRBV11-2|TRBJ1-1
CASSSAWLNTEAFF
>TRBV7-6|TRBJ2-3
CASGRGEVDTQYF
>TRBV5-6|TRBJ1-3
CASSLLDYGNTIYF